This T cell receptor (beta chain) was found in a study of blood T cell repertoires in COVID-19. Study information: Researchers got acute and convalescent COVID-19 samples from the United States, Italy and Spain. PBMCs, B-cell-depleted T cells, or T cells were the source of the cDNA or gDNA that made up the material.

This CDR3 is 18 amino acids long. V lost 1 base and J 3 bases, leaving 18 bases between the germline ends. Germline CDR1 reads LGHNA; CDR2 reads YNFKEQ. Study processing details: By means of reference gene primer amplification, nucleated cell counts were estimated. This table comes from immunoSEQ multiplex PCR, and its TCRdb copy is limited to in-frame clones, with some not included. The V and J calls and clone size come from that table; D and trimming were worked out from the DNA. The data contain tens of thousands of clones, 88% of them seen just once; the ten biggest clones take up approximately 3.4%.

The chain uses TRBV4-2 and TRBJ1-4; D is unclear. Sequencing was performed on peripheral blood. The receptor was isolated from a man over 45 with active COVID-19. CDR3 sequence: CASSQVKIGSGPNEKLFF. Written as DNA, the CDR3 is TGTGCCAGCAGCCAAGTTAAAATCGGTTCAGGTCCTAATGAAAAACTGTTTTTT.